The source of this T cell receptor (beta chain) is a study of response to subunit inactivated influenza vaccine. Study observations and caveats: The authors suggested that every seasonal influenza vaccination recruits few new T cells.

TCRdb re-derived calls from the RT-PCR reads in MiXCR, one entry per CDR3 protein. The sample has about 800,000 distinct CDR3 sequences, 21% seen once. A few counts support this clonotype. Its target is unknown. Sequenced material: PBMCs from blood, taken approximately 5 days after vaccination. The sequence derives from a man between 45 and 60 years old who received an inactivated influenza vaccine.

Here the CDR3 reads CSVEAGGHGYTF. In nucleotides, the CDR3 is TGCAGCGTTGAAGCGGGGGGGCATGGCTACACCTTC. The chain couples TRBV29-1 to TRBJ1-2; D perhaps matches TRBD1 (6 bases). CDR1 SQVTM and CDR2 ANQGSEA come from the germline V gene. CDR3 length equals 12 residues. V was pared by 1 base and J by 6 bases, with 9 bases between.